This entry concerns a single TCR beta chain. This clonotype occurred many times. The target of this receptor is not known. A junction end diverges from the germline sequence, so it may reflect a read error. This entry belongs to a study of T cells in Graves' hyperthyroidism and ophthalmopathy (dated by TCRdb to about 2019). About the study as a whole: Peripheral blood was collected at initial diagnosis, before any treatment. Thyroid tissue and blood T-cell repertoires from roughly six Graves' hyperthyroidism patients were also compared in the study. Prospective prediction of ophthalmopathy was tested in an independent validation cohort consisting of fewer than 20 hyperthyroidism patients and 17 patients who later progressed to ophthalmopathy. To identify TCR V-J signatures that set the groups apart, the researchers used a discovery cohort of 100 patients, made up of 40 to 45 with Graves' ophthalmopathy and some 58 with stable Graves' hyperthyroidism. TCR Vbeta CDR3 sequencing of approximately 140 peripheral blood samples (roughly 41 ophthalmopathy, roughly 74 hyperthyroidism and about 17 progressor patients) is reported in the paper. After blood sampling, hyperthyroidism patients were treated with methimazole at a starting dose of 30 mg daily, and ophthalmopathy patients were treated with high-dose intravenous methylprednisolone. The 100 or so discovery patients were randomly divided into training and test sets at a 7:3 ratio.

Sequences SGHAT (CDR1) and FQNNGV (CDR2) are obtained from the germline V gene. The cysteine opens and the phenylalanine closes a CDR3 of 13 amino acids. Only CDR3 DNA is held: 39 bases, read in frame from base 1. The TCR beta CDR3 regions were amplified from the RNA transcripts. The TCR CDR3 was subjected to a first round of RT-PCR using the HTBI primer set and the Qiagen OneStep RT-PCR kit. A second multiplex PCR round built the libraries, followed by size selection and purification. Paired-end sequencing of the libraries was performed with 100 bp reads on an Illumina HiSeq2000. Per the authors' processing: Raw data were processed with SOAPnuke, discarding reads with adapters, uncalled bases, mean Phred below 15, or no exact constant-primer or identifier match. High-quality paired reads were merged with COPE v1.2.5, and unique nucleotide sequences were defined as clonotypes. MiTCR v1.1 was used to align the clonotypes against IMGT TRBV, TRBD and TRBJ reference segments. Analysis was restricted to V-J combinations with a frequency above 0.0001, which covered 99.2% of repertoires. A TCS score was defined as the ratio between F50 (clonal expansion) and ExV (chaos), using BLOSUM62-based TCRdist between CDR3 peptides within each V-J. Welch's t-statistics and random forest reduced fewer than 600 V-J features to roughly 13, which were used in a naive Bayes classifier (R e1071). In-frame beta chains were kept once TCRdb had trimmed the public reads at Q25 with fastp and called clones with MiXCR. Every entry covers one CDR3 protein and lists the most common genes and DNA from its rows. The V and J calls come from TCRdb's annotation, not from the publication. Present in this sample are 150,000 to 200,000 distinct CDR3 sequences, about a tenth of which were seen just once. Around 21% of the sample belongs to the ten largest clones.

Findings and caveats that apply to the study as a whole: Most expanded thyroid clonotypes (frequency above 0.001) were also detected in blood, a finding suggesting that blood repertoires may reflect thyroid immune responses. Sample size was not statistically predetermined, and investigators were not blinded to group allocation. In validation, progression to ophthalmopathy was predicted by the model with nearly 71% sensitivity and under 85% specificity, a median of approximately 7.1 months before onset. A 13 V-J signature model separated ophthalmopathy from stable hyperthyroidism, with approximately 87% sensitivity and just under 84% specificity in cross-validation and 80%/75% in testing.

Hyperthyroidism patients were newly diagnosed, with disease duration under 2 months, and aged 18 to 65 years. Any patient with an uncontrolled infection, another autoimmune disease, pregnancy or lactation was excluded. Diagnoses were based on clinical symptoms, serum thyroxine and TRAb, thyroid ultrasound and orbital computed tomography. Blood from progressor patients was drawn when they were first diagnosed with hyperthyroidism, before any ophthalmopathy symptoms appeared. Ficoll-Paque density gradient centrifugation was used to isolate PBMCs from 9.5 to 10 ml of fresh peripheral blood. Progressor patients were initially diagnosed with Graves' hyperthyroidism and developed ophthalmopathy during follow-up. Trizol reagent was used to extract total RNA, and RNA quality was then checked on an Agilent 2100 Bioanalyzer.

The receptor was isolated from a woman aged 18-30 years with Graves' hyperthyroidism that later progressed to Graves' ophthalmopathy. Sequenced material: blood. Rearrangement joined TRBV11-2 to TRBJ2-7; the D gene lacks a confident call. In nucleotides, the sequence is TGTGCCAGCACCTTAGGTGCCTCCTACGAGCAGTACTTC. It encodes CASTLGASYEQYF.